The sequence of this T cell receptor beta chain was determined in a study of cytomegalovirus exposure and HLA in healthy donors. Study-level information: Early release data held 75 million to 90 million unique TCRs from HLA-typed donors.

Looked up from germline, CDR1 is SGHRS and CDR2 is YFSETQ. CDR3 length: 15 residues. V lost 3 bases and J lost 0; bases outside the gene matches: 4. Primers included in the PCR were 60 Vbeta and 13 Jbeta primers. TCRdb keeps only in-frame clones here, not all; method: immunoSEQ multiplex PCR. The table gives some 120,000 clones; the top ten clones make up under 3.5% of it. Material for sequencing was PBMCs. This receptor was identified in a man in his thirties or forties in good health and CMV-seronegative. The chain is built from TRBV5-1 and TRBJ1-1, with TRBD1 identical over 8 bases. The CDR3 loop is CASSSPTGVNTEAFF. The CDR3 bases are TGCGCCAGCAGCTCCCCGACAGGGGTGAACACTGAAGCTTTCTTT.